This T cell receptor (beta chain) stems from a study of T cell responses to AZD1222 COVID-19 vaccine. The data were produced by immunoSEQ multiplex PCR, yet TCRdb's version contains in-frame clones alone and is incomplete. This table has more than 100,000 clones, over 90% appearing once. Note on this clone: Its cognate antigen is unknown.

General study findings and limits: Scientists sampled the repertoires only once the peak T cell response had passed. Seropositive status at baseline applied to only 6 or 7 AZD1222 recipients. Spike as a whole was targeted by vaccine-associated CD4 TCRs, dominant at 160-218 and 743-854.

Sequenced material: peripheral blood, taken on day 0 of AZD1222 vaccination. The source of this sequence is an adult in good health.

CDR3 in DNA: TGTGCCAGTACAGCAGCTGGGACAGACGACTCACCCCTCCACTTT. Translation: CASTAAGTDDSPLHF. The rearrangement joins TRBV9 to TRBJ1-6, with 7 nucleotides matching TRBD1. The CDR3 extends over 15 amino acids. V lost 8 bases and J lost 10; bases outside the gene matches: 15. Germline CDR1 SGDLS, CDR2 YYNGEE.